This is a list of T cell receptor beta chains from one sample in a study of blood T cells in healthy people across ages. TCRdb reprocessed the 5' RACE reads with MiXCR, giving one entry per CDR3 protein. The table lists more than 650,000 distinct CDR3 sequences, 22% of them singletons. Sequencing was done on a sample of blood. The receptor source for this set is a man between 65 and 85 years old in good health. Each CDR3 is given with its conserved first and last residue. D genes are given only for firm matches. For some rows the clone size is stated as once, few or many, or as a class when expanded; others skip it.

J gene: TRBJ1-5
V gene: TRBV2
D gene: NA
clone size: few
CDR3 protein: CASSTDLGGNQPQHF
CDR3 DNA: TGTGCCAGCAGTACGGACCTGGGAGGCAATCAGCCCCAGCATTTT

J gene: TRBJ1-1
V gene: TRBV12-3/TRBV12-4
D gene: NA
clone size: few
CDR3 protein: CASSLRGAVTEAFF
CDR3 DNA: TGTGCCAGCAGTTTACGGGGGGCTGTCACTGAAGCTTTCTTT

J gene: TRBJ2-2
V gene: TRBV5-1
D gene: NA
clone size: few
CDR3 protein: CASSLTDTEELFF
CDR3 DNA: TGCGCCAGCAGCTTGACAGACACCGAGGAGCTGTTTTTT

J gene: TRBJ2-4
V gene: TRBV29-1
D gene: NA
clone size: NA
CDR3 protein: CSVSQGGKNIQYF
CDR3 DNA: TGCAGCGTGTCACAGGGGGGGAAAAACATTCAGTACTTC

J gene: TRBJ2-6
V gene: TRBV29-1
D gene: NA
clone size: few
CDR3 protein: CSVDPTGANVLTF
CDR3 DNA: TGCAGCGTTGATCCCACTGGGGCCAACGTCCTGACTTTC

J gene: TRBJ1-2
V gene: TRBV4-3
D gene: TRBD1
clone size: NA
CDR3 protein: CASSQDIQRQGAGGYTF
CDR3 DNA: TGCGCCAGCAGCCAAGATATTCAGAGACAGGGGGCAGGTGGCTACACCTTC

J gene: TRBJ2-3
V gene: TRBV7-2
D gene: TRBD2
clone size: NA
CDR3 protein: CASSTPGLADPRPTHTQYF
CDR3 DNA: TGTGCCAGCAGTACCCCGGGACTAGCGGACCCGAGACCCACCCATACGCAGTATTTT

J gene: TRBJ1-3
V gene: TRBV29-1
D gene: NA
clone size: NA
CDR3 protein: CSVEDQVGNTIYF
CDR3 DNA: TGCAGCGTTGAAGATCAGGTCGGGAACACCATATATTTT

J gene: TRBJ1-4
V gene: TRBV3-1
D gene: NA
clone size: few
CDR3 protein: CASSQDFANEKLFF
CDR3 DNA: TGTGCCAGCAGCCAAGACTTTGCTAATGAAAAACTGTTTTTT

J gene: TRBJ1-5
V gene: TRBV24-1
D gene: NA
clone size: NA
CDR3 protein: CATSEWGNQPQHF
CDR3 DNA: TGTGCCACCAGTGAATGGGGGAATCAGCCCCAGCATTTT

J gene: TRBJ1-2
V gene: TRBV29-1
D gene: NA
clone size: few
CDR3 protein: CSVRTDPRDGYTF
CDR3 DNA: TGCAGCGTCCGGACAGATCCTAGGGATGGCTACACCTTC

J gene: TRBJ2-3
V gene: TRBV20-1
D gene: NA
clone size: NA
CDR3 protein: CSARRMVGTDTQYF
CDR3 DNA: TGCAGTGCCCGCCGGATGGTAGGCACAGATACGCAGTATTTT

J gene: TRBJ1-4
V gene: TRBV29-1
D gene: NA
clone size: few
CDR3 protein: CSVLPTTNEKLFF
CDR3 DNA: TGCAGCGTTCTCCCCACAACTAATGAAAAACTGTTTTTT

J gene: TRBJ1-5
V gene: TRBV7-8
D gene: NA
clone size: NA
CDR3 protein: CASGLGEDARGQPQHF
CDR3 DNA: TGTGCCAGCGGCTTAGGGGAGGACGCCCGGGGTCAGCCCCAGCATTTT

J gene: TRBJ2-3
V gene: TRBV10-3
D gene: NA
clone size: NA
CDR3 protein: CAISETGLPTDTQYF
CDR3 DNA: TGTGCCATCAGTGAGACGGGACTCCCCACAGATACGCAGTATTTT

J gene: TRBJ1-2
V gene: TRBV6-2/TRBV6-3
D gene: TRBD1
clone size: NA
CDR3 protein: CASRPWTGDGCTF
CDR3 DNA: TGTGCCAGCAGACCATGGACAGGGGATGGCTGCACCTTC

J gene: TRBJ2-3
V gene: TRBV6-6
D gene: NA
clone size: NA
CDR3 protein: CASTEGREIADTQYF
CDR3 DNA: TGTGCCAGCACCGAGGGAAGGGAGATCGCAGATACGCAGTATTTT

J gene: TRBJ1-2
V gene: TRBV6-1
D gene: NA
clone size: few
CDR3 protein: CASSVSDRNYGYTF
CDR3 DNA: TGTGCCAGCAGTGTATCGGACCGTAACTATGGCTACACCTTC

J gene: TRBJ1-4
V gene: TRBV29-1
D gene: TRBD1
clone size: NA
CDR3 protein: CSVEDWGQCATNEKLFF
CDR3 DNA: TGCAGCGTTGAAGATTGGGGACAGTGTGCAACTAATGAAAAACTGTTTTTT

J gene: TRBJ2-7
V gene: TRBV5-1
D gene: NA
clone size: few
CDR3 protein: CASSLVEGFEQYF
CDR3 DNA: TGCGCCAGCAGCTTGGTGGAGGGATTCGAGCAGTACTTC

J gene: TRBJ2-5
V gene: TRBV10-1
D gene: TRBD2
clone size: NA
CDR3 protein: CASSEGASGGEETQYF
CDR3 DNA: TGCGCCAGCAGTGAAGGGGCTAGCGGGGGGGAAGAGACCCAGTACTTC

J gene: TRBJ1-1
V gene: TRBV9
D gene: NA
clone size: NA
CDR3 protein: CASSVRMEPNTEAFF
CDR3 DNA: TGTGCCAGCAGCGTAAGGATGGAGCCAAACACTGAAGCTTTCTTT

J gene: TRBJ2-3
V gene: TRBV6-6
D gene: NA
clone size: NA
CDR3 protein: CASSGPRDPLPGTQYF
CDR3 DNA: TGTGCCAGCTCGGGGCCCAGGGACCCCCTCCCGGGTACGCAGTATTTT

J gene: TRBJ2-1
V gene: TRBV5-1
D gene: NA
clone size: NA
CDR3 protein: CASSLEILGEQFF
CDR3 DNA: TGCGCCAGCAGCTTGGAGATATTGGGAGAGCAGTTCTTC

J gene: TRBJ1-4
V gene: TRBV5-1
D gene: TRBD1
clone size: NA
CDR3 protein: CASSLGTGGPEKLFF
CDR3 DNA: TGCGCCAGCAGCTTGGGGACAGGGGGTCCGGAAAAACTGTTTTTT

J gene: TRBJ2-1
V gene: TRBV4-3
D gene: NA
clone size: NA
CDR3 protein: CASSQARRESTLTQFF
CDR3 DNA: TGCGCCAGCAGCCAAGCTAGACGGGAATCAACTCTCACACAGTTCTTC

J gene: TRBJ2-5
V gene: TRBV20-1
D gene: NA
clone size: many
CDR3 protein: CSARGGAGNQETQYF
CDR3 DNA: TGCAGTGCTAGGGGAGGAGCGGGTAACCAAGAGACCCAGTACTTC

J gene: TRBJ2-1
V gene: TRBV3-1
D gene: TRBD2
clone size: NA
CDR3 protein: CASSQDRNSGGNEQFF
CDR3 DNA: TGTGCCAGCAGCCAAGATCGGAATAGCGGGGGGAATGAGCAGTTCTTC

J gene: TRBJ1-1
V gene: TRBV7-4
D gene: NA
clone size: few
CDR3 protein: CASSHGVVGMNTEAFF
CDR3 DNA: TGTGCCAGCAGCCACGGTGTAGTGGGGATGAACACTGAAGCTTTCTTT

J gene: TRBJ1-6
V gene: TRBV6-6
D gene: NA
clone size: NA
CDR3 protein: CASSYSARGVNSPLHF
CDR3 DNA: TGTGCCAGCAGTTACTCGGCTCGGGGTGTGAATTCACCCCTCCACTTT

J gene: TRBJ2-1
V gene: TRBV5-1
D gene: NA
clone size: few
CDR3 protein: CASNFRGDNEQFF
CDR3 DNA: TGCGCCAGCAATTTCAGGGGGGACAATGAGCAGTTCTTC

J gene: TRBJ2-7
V gene: TRBV28
D gene: NA
clone size: NA
CDR3 protein: CASAIKGGVVYEQYF
CDR3 DNA: TGTGCCAGCGCAATCAAGGGGGGGGTCGTCTACGAGCAGTACTTC

J gene: TRBJ2-7
V gene: TRBV19
D gene: TRBD1
clone size: NA
CDR3 protein: CASSQDRGTYEQYF
CDR3 DNA: TGTGCCAGTAGCCAGGACAGGGGAACCTACGAGCAGTACTTC

J gene: TRBJ2-5
V gene: TRBV12-3/TRBV12-4
D gene: NA
clone size: few
CDR3 protein: CASSLHASQETQYF
CDR3 DNA: TGTGCCAGCAGTTTGCACGCCTCTCAAGAGACCCAGTACTTC

J gene: TRBJ2-1
V gene: TRBV20-1
D gene: TRBD1
clone size: few
CDR3 protein: CSADTGQTSYNEQFF
CDR3 DNA: TGCAGTGCCGACACGGGACAGACCTCCTACAATGAGCAGTTCTTC

J gene: TRBJ1-4
V gene: TRBV6-2/TRBV6-3
D gene: NA
clone size: few
CDR3 protein: CASSYFLQANEKLFF
CDR3 DNA: TGTGCCAGCAGTTACTTCCTACAGGCTAATGAAAAACTGTTTTTT

J gene: TRBJ2-7
V gene: TRBV24-1
D gene: TRBD1
clone size: NA
CDR3 protein: CATSDGTGILSYEQYF
CDR3 DNA: TGTGCCACCAGTGACGGGACAGGGATTCTCTCCTACGAGCAGTACTTC

J gene: TRBJ2-1
V gene: TRBV7-2
D gene: TRBD2
clone size: few
CDR3 protein: CASSLTGLAGNEQFF
CDR3 DNA: TGTGCCAGCAGCCTCACGGGACTAGCGGGTAATGAGCAGTTCTTC

J gene: TRBJ1-5
V gene: TRBV9
D gene: NA
clone size: few
CDR3 protein: CASSADGNLNQPQHF
CDR3 DNA: TGTGCCAGCAGCGCCGACGGGAATCTCAATCAGCCCCAGCATTTT

J gene: TRBJ2-3
V gene: TRBV11-2
D gene: NA
clone size: few
CDR3 protein: CASSLGIGKPTDTQYF
CDR3 DNA: TGTGCCAGCAGCTTAGGTATAGGCAAACCTACAGATACGCAGTATTTT

J gene: TRBJ2-1
V gene: TRBV12-3/TRBV12-4
D gene: NA
clone size: few
CDR3 protein: CASSPLGDNEQFF
CDR3 DNA: TGTGCCAGCAGCCCCCTCGGGGACAATGAGCAGTTCTTC

J gene: TRBJ1-1
V gene: TRBV7-8
D gene: NA
clone size: NA
CDR3 protein: CASSLGGGWDTEAFF
CDR3 DNA: TGTGCCAGCAGCTTAGGTGGTGGTTGGGACACTGAAGCTTTCTTT

J gene: TRBJ2-5
V gene: TRBV5-1
D gene: TRBD2
clone size: few
CDR3 protein: CASSLELAAPETQYF
CDR3 DNA: TGCGCCAGCAGCTTGGAACTAGCGGCCCCAGAGACCCAGTACTTC

J gene: TRBJ2-7
V gene: TRBV5-1
D gene: NA
clone size: few
CDR3 protein: CASSLAAEPYEQYF
CDR3 DNA: TGCGCCAGCAGCTTGGCCGCAGAGCCCTACGAGCAGTACTTC

J gene: TRBJ1-3
V gene: TRBV12-3/TRBV12-4
D gene: NA
clone size: few
CDR3 protein: CASSLRLGGQTSGNTIYF
CDR3 DNA: TGTGCCAGCAGTTTAAGATTGGGAGGACAGACCTCTGGAAACACCATATATTTT

J gene: TRBJ2-1
V gene: TRBV5-1
D gene: TRBD2
clone size: few
CDR3 protein: CASRVTSGSGNEQFF
CDR3 DNA: TGCGCCAGCAGGGTGACTAGCGGGAGCGGGAATGAGCAGTTCTTC

J gene: TRBJ1-2
V gene: TRBV19
D gene: TRBD1
clone size: NA
CDR3 protein: CASSMGQGASYGYTF
CDR3 DNA: TGTGCCAGTAGTATGGGACAGGGGGCGAGCTATGGCTACACCTTC

J gene: TRBJ1-2
V gene: TRBV7-6
D gene: TRBD1
clone size: NA
CDR3 protein: CASSLRQGMDYGYTF
CDR3 DNA: TGTGCCAGCAGCCTAAGACAGGGGATGGACTATGGCTACACCTTC

J gene: TRBJ2-1
V gene: TRBV19
D gene: NA
clone size: NA
CDR3 protein: CASSIVPRNEQFF
CDR3 DNA: TGTGCCAGTAGTATAGTGCCACGCAATGAGCAGTTCTTC

J gene: TRBJ1-3
V gene: TRBV6-5
D gene: NA
clone size: few
CDR3 protein: CASSYSRAASGNTIYF
CDR3 DNA: TGTGCCAGCAGTTACTCCCGGGCAGCCTCTGGAAACACCATATATTTT

J gene: TRBJ1-2
V gene: TRBV20-1
D gene: NA
clone size: NA
CDR3 protein: CSASVRVGYTF
CDR3 DNA: TGCAGTGCTAGTGTCCGGGTTGGCTACACCTTC

J gene: TRBJ1-2
V gene: TRBV12-3/TRBV12-4
D gene: NA
clone size: few
CDR3 protein: CASSLDIEGYGYTF
CDR3 DNA: TGTGCCAGCAGCCTTGACATCGAGGGGTATGGCTACACCTTC

J gene: TRBJ2-5
V gene: TRBV6-5
D gene: NA
clone size: NA
CDR3 protein: CASSYSPSATRGETQYF
CDR3 DNA: TGTGCCAGCAGTTACTCTCCTAGCGCCACCCGGGGAGAGACCCAGTACTTC